The clone carrying this TCR beta chain occurred once. This sample is drawn from a study of blood T cell repertoires in COVID-19. Sequencing was performed with immunoSEQ multiplex PCR; in TCRdb, only in-frame clones are kept and a portion is missing. This sample carries 150,000 to 200,000 clones, 76% of them seen once, and the ten largest clones take roughly 9.4%. This TCR was sampled from a woman aged 50 to 60 with active or convalescent COVID-19. The sample taken for sequencing was peripheral blood.

CDR3 sequence: CASSFPRSGTGGKGSPLHF. In nucleotides, the CDR3 is TGTGCCAGCAGCTTTCCGCGTTCTGGGACAGGGGGGAAAGGATCACCCCTCCACTTT. V and J are TRBV7-2 and TRBJ1-6, with 11 bases aligning to TRBD1. Germline-derived CDR1 and CDR2 are SGHTA and FQGNSA. The CDR3 extends over 19 amino acids. V lost 3 bases and J lost 10; bases outside the gene matches: 17.